These 22 T cell receptor beta chains were sequenced from one sample in a study of blood T cell repertoires in COVID-19. Method: immunoSEQ multiplex PCR; TCRdb's copy keeps in-frame clones and lacks some. Seen here are about 210,000 clones, 65% to 85% observed once, and the top ten hold about 4.5%. Sequencing used PBMCs or T cells enriched from blood (not recorded which). These receptors were obtained from a man between 25 and 39 years old with acute COVID-19.

The rearrangement links TRBV6-5 to TRBJ2-7; possibly TRBD2 for D (6 bases). CDR3 size: 13 residues. Germline V gives CDR1 MNHEY, CDR2 SVGAGI. V lost 5 bases and J 1 base, leaving 9 bases between the germline ends. CDR3 protein: CASSRGTSYEQYF. Here the CDR3 DNA reads TGTGCCAGCAGTCGGGGGACTTCCTACGAGCAGTACTTC.

This chain connects TRBV6-4 to TRBJ2-7; TRBD2 is a possible D gene (5 bases). Germline V gene sequence: CDR1 MRHNA, CDR2 SNTAGT. The CDR3 runs 12 residues. V was cut by 9 bases and J by 0 bases, with 9 bases left in between. The CDR3 bases are TGTGCCAGGGGGAGCGGCTCCTACGAGCAGTACTTC. Translation: CARGSGSYEQYF.

This chain connects TRBV5-1 to TRBJ1-3, with TRBD1 matching 11 bases. J gave up 2 bases and V 3 bases, and 10 bases lay outside the gene matches. Germline values: CDR1 SGHRS, CDR2 YFSETQ. This CDR3 has 18 amino acids. CDR3 protein: CASSSVPGQGGTGNTIYF. CDR3 DNA: TGCGCCAGCAGCTCCGTCCCGGGACAGGGGGGAACTGGAAACACCATATATTTT. The full variable domain, rest sourced from reference TRBV5-1 and TRBJ1-3, is KAGVTQTPRYLIKTRGQQVTLSCSPISGHRSVSWYQQTPGQGLQFLFEYFSETQRNKGNFPGRFSGRQFSNSRSEMNVSTLELGDSALYLCASSSVPGQGGTGNTIYFGEGSWLTVV.

The chain recombines TRBV5-1 with TRBJ2-7; D is possibly TRBD1 (5 bases). The germline CDR1 and CDR2 sequences are SGHRS and YFSETQ. V was pared by 2 bases and J by 6 bases, with 9 bases between. The CDR3 runs 12 residues. In DNA, the CDR3 is TGCGCCAGCAGCTTTGACAGATTCGAGCAGTACTTC. This codes for CASSFDRFEQYF.

J is TRBJ2-1 and V is TRBV19; 8 bases fit TRBD2. The V segment lost 6 bases and the J segment 8 bases; nucleotides outside the gene matches: 6. From germline, CDR1 is LNHDA and CDR2 SQIVND (reference sequence). The CDR3 is 13 residues long. The chain's CDR3 is CASRTGGGYEQFF. The CDR3 region has the DNA TGTGCCAGTAGAACGGGAGGGGGGTATGAGCAGTTCTTC.

The sample holds one count of this clone. The rearrangement links TRBV7-6 to TRBJ1-2, with 8 bases lining up with TRBD1. The V gene's germline CDR1 is SGHVS and CDR2 FNYEAQ. The CDR3 is 14 residues long. The trim removed 5 bases at V and 5 bases at J, leaving 7 bases unmatched. The CDR3 nucleotides are TGTGCCAGCAGCCAGGGGGCAGGGAAATATGGCTACACCTTC. This codes for CASSQGAGKYGYTF.

The chain uses TRBV27 and TRBJ1-5, with D possibly being TRBD1 (6 bases). The CDR3 length is 14 residues. Germline V gene data show CDR1 as MNHEY and CDR2 as SMNVEV (reference sequence). V gave up 2 bases and J gave up 4 bases, with 9 bases separating them. In nucleotides, the CDR3 is TGTGCCAGCAGTTTACAGGGGAAGAATCAGCCCCAGCATTTT. As protein: CASSLQGKNQPQHF.

The V and J genes are TRBV10-2 and TRBJ2-1; 8 nucleotides agree with TRBD2. Germline assignment: CDR1 WSHSY and CDR2 SAAADI. CDR3 size: 17 residues. CDR3 in amino acids: CPTRGGPGGVGYNEQFF. CDR3 DNA sequence: TGCCCCACCCGCGGCGGGCCCGGGGGGGTCGGGTACAATGAGCAGTTCTTC.

The chain employs TRBV29-1 and TRBJ2-7; 8 nucleotides align to TRBD2. This CDR3 has 11 residues. Germline V CDR1 and CDR2: SQVTM, ANQGSEA. CDR3 residues: CTISGGHEQYF. The CDR3 coding sequence is TGCACCATTTCGGGGGGGCACGAGCAGTACTTC.

This rearrangement joins TRBV5-4 to TRBJ2-7; 10 bases agree with TRBD1. The germline V gene encodes CDR1 SGHNT and CDR2 YYREEE (reference sequence). The CDR3 has 15 amino acids. V was clipped by 4 bases and J by 6 bases; unmatched bases: 10. CDR3 in DNA: TGTGCCAGCAGCACCCCGGGACAGGGGATTATCGAGCAGTACTTC. Residues: CASSTPGQGIIEQYF. Full variable domain (missing parts from reference TRBV5-4 and TRBJ2-7): ETGVTQSPTHLIKTRGQQVTLRCSSQSGHNTVSWYQQALGQGPQFIFQYYREEENGRGNFPPRFSGLQFPNYSSELNVNALELDDSALYLCASSTPGQGIIEQYFGPGTRLTVT.

V gene TRBV19 combines with J gene TRBJ1-3; TRBD1 is a possible D gene (5 bases). Germline V CDR1 and CDR2: LNHDA, SQIVND (reference sequence). Trimming removed 3 bases from V and 6 bases from J, with 12 bases in between. This CDR3 is 14 amino acids long. CDR3 sequence reads: CASSIPRDENTIYF. DNA of the CDR3: TGTGCCAGTAGTATTCCCAGGGATGAAAACACCATATATTTT.

The rearrangement uses TRBV3-1 (or the pseudogene TRBV3-2) and TRBJ1-1; D is unresolved. Trimming cost V 0 bases and J 6 bases, with 8 bases left between them. The V gene's germline CDR1 is LGHDT and CDR2 YNNKEL (reference sequence). This CDR3 is 13 amino acids long. The CDR3 DNA follows: TGTGCCAGCAGCCAAGATGTAATATCTGAAGCTTTCTTT. Translating gives CASSQDVISEAFF.

V usage is TRBV7-9 and J usage is TRBJ1-1; 8 bases match TRBD1. From germline, CDR1 is SEHNR and CDR2 FQNEAQ (reference sequence). V trimming: 6 bases; J trimming: 3 bases; junction bases outside the gene matches: 3. CDR3 length: 13 amino acids. The CDR3 DNA follows: TGTGCCAGCAGGGGACAGGACGACACTGAAGCTTTCTTT. Translation: CASRGQDDTEAFF.

The chain has TRBV7-3 and TRBJ1-1; no clear D. The CDR3 has 13 residues. The V end was cut by 3 bases, the J end by 0 bases, with 5 bases between. Germline CDR1 is SGHTA and CDR2 is FQGTGA. The CDR3 DNA reads as TGTGCCAGCAGCTTGAGCATGAACACTGAAGCTTTCTTT. Amino acid sequence: CASSLSMNTEAFF.

V is TRBV5-5 and J is TRBJ1-4; D gene uncertain. This CDR3 is 15 amino acids long. Germline assignment: CDR1 SGHKS and CDR2 YYEKEE (reference sequence). V shed 0 bases and J shed 7 bases, with 13 bases lying between them. The CDR3 region has the DNA TGTGCCAGCAGCTTGGAGGCGCTTCGGGGTGAAAAACTGTTTTTT. Its protein is CASSLEALRGEKLFF. The whole variable domain, remainder taken from reference TRBV5-5 and TRBJ1-4, is DAGVTQSPTHLIKTRGQQVTLRCSPISGHKSVSWYQQVLGQGPQFIFQYYEKEERGRGNFPDRFSARQFPNYSSELNVNALLLGDSALYLCASSLEALRGEKLFFGSGTQLSVL.

A single count supports this clone. The genes are TRBV5-1 and TRBJ1-2, with 9 bases lining up with TRBD1. V was pared by 0 bases and J by 6 bases, with 6 bases of the junction left unmatched. This CDR3 region has 15 residues. CDR1 is SGHRS and CDR2 is YFSETQ in the germline V gene. CDR3 residues: CASSLAWGQGNGYTF. The DNA for the CDR3 is TGCGCCAGCAGCTTGGCCTGGGGACAGGGTAATGGCTACACCTTC.

J is TRBJ2-6 and V is TRBV5-5; D might be TRBD1 (5 bases). There are 16 residues in the CDR3. The V end lost 5 bases, the J end lost 1 base, and 13 bases lay between the germline ends. Germline V gene data show CDR1 as SGHKS and CDR2 as YYEKEE (reference sequence). The CDR3, as DNA: TGTGCCAGCAGTCGGACAATAGATTCTGGGGCCAACGTCCTGACTTTC. This translates into CASSRTIDSGANVLTF. Full variable domain (outside the CDR3, taken from reference TRBV5-5 and TRBJ2-6): DAGVTQSPTHLIKTRGQQVTLRCSPISGHKSVSWYQQVLGQGPQFIFQYYEKEERGRGNFPDRFSARQFPNYSSELNVNALLLGDSALYLCASSRTIDSGANVLTFGAGSRLTVL.

CDR3: CASSLTGSYEKLFF. The CDR3 DNA reads as TGTGCCAGCAGCTTGACAGGGTCGTATGAAAAACTGTTTTTT. This sequence joins TRBV5-5 and TRBJ1-4; D perhaps matches TRBD1 (6 bases). V was pared by 1 base and J by 6 bases, with 10 bases between. From germline, CDR1 is SGHKS and CDR2 YYEKEE (reference sequence). This CDR3 contains 14 residues.

The chain has TRBV15 and TRBJ2-7, with a weak D call TRBD1 (6 bases). This CDR3 region has 14 residues. Germline values: CDR1 LNHNV, CDR2 YYDKDF (reference sequence). V was cut by 1 base and J by 2 bases, with 9 bases left in between. CDR3 protein: CATSRAGDPYEQYF. The CDR3 DNA reads as TGTGCCACCAGCAGAGCAGGGGATCCCTACGAGCAGTACTTC.

V usage is TRBV5-1 and J usage is TRBJ1-1; D is undetermined. V was cut by 6 bases and J by 6 bases, with 12 bases left in between. The CDR3 loop spans 12 amino acids. From germline, CDR1 is SGHRS and CDR2 YFSETQ. Written as DNA, the CDR3 is TGCGCCAGCACTCGAGGTGACGCTGAAGCTTTCTTT. It yields the protein CASTRGDAEAFF.

A few counts support this clone. This rearrangement joins TRBV5-1 to TRBJ2-3; D is undetermined. V was clipped by 0 bases and J by 6 bases, with 5 bases between them. Germline CDR1 and CDR2: SGHRS and YFSETQ. CDR3 size: 12 residues. CDR3 bases: TGCGCCAGCAGCTTGGCCCTGGATACGCAGTATTTT. This translates into CASSLALDTQYF.

The chain combines TRBV12-5 with TRBJ2-3; 7 nucleotides match TRBD1. Germline CDR1 LGHNT, CDR2 FRNRAP. The CDR3 runs to 18 residues. V dropped 0 bases and J dropped 4; count of bases not matched to a gene: 13. The CDR3 reads CASGLVQKEGGASDTQYF. CDR3 in DNA: TGTGCTAGTGGTTTGGTACAAAAGGAAGGGGGCGCATCAGATACGCAGTATTTT.